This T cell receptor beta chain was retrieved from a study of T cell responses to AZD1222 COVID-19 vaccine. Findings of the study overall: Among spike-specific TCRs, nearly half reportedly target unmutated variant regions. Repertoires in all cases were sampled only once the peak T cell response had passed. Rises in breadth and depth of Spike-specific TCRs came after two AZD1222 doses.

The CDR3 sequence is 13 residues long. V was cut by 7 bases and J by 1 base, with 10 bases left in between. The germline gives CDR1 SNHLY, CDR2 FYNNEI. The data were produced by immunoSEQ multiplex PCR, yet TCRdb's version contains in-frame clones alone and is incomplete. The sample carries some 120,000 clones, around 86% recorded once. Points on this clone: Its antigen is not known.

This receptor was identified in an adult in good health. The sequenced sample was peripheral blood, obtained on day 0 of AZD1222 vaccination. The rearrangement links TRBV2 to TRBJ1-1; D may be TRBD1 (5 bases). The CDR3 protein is CASTGVRNTEAFF. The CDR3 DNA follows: TGTGCCAGCACGGGGGTGCGGAACACTGAAGCTTTCTTT.